This T cell receptor beta chain was retrieved from a study of cytomegalovirus exposure and HLA in healthy donors. The study ran its PCR with 60 Vbeta and 13 Jbeta primers. Assay used: immunoSEQ multiplex PCR; TCRdb lists only in-frame clones, some missing. The sample gives 250,000 to 350,000 clones, about nine tenths of which show up once; less than 4.5% is in the top ten. Germline-derived CDR1 and CDR2 are SGHRS and YFSETQ. The J segment lost 7 bases and the V segment lost 0 bases, leaving 7 bases of the junction unmatched. The CDR3 sequence is 15 residues long. Healthy bone marrow donors made up the donor group.

The TCR comes from a man aged 40-49 years in good health and CMV-seropositive. This sequence joins TRBV5-1 and TRBJ2-1; TRBD1 matches at 7 bases. The material sequenced was PBMCs. CDR3 loop: CASSLGAQGRNEQFF. In nucleotides, the CDR3 is TGCGCCAGCAGCTTGGGGGCACAGGGGAGAAATGAGCAGTTCTTC.